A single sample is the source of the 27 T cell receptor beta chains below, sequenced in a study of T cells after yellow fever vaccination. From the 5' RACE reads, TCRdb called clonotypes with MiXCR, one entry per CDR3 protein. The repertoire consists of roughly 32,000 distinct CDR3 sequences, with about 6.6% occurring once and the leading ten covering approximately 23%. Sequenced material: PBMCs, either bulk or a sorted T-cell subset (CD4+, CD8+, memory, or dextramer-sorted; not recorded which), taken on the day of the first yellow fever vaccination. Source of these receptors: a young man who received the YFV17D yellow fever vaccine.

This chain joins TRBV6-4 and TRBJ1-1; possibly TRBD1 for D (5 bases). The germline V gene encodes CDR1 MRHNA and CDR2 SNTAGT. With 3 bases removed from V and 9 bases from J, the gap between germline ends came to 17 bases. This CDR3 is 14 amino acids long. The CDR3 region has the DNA TGTGCCAGCAGTGATTCTGTAGGGACGGGACAAGCTTTCTTT. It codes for CASSDSVGTGQAFF.

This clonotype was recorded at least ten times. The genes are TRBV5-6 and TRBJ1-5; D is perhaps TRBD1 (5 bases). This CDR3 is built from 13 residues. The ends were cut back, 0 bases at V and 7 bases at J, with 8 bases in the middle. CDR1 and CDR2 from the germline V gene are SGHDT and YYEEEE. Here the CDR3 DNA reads TGTGCCAGCAGCTTGGAAAGGGGCCAGCCCCAGCATTTT. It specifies CASSLERGQPQHF.

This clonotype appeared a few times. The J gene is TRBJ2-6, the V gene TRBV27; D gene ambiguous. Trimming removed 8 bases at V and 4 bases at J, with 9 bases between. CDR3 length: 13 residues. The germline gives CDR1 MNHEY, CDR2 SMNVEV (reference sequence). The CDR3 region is CASSPLGANVLTF. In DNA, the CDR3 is TGTGCCAGCTCCCCGCTCGGGGCCAACGTCCTGACTTTC.

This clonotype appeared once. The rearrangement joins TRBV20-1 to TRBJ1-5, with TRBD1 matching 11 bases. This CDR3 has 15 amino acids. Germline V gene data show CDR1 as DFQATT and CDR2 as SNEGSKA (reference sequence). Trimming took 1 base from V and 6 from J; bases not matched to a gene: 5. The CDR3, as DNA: TGCAGTGCTAGAGTTGAGGGACAGGGGGTTCAGCCCCAGCATTTT. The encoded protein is CSARVEGQGVQPQHF.

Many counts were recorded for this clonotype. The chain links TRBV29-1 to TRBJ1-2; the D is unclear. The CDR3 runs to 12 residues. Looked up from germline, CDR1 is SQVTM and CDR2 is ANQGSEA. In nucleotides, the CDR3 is TGCACCTGTCGAGGGTTCGACTATGGCTACACCTTC. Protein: CTCRGFDYGYTF.

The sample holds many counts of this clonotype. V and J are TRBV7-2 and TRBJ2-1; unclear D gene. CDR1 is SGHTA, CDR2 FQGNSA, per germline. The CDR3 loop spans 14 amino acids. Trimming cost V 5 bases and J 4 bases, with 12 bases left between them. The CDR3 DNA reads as TGTGCCAGCAGCCCCAGCAGGAGTTACAATGAGCAGTTCTTC. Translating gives CASSPSRSYNEQFF.

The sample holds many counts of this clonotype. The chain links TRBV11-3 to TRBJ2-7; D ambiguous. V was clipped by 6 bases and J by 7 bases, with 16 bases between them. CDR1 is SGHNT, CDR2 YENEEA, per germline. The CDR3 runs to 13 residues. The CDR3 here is CASSKAVQREQYF. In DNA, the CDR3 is TGTGCCAGCAGTAAGGCTGTCCAGAGGGAGCAGTACTTC.

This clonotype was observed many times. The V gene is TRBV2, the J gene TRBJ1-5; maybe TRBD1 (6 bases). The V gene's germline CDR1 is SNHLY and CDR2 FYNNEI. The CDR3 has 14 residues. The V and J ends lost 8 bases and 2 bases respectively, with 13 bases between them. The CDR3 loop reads CASGRRQGNQPQHF. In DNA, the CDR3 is TGTGCCAGCGGCCGAAGACAGGGCAATCAGCCCCAGCATTTT.

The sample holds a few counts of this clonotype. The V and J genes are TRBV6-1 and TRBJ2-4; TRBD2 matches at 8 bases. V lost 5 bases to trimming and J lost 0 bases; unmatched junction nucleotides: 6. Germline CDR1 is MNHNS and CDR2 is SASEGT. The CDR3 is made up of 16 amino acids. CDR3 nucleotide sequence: TGTGCCAGCAGTCGTAGCGGGGTCCTAGCCAAAAACATTCAGTACTTC. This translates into CASSRSGVLAKNIQYF.

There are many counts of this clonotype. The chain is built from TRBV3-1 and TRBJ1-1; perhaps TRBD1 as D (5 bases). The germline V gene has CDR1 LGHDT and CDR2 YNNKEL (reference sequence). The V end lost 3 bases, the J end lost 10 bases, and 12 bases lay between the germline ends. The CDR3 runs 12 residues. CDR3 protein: CASSHSDRLAFF. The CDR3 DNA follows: TGTGCCAGCAGCCACTCTGACAGACTAGCTTTCTTT.

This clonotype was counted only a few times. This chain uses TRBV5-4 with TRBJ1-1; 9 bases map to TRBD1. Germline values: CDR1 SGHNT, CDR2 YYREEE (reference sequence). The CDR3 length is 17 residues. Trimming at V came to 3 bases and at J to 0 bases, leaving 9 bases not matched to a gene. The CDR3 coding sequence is TGTGCCAGCAGCTCAACCGACTACAGGGGGCTGAACACTGAAGCTTTCTTT. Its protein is CASSSTDYRGLNTEAFF.

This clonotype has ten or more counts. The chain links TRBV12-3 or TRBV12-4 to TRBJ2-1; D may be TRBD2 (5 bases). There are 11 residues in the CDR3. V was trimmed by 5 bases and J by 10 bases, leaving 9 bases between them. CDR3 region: CASSGEREQFF. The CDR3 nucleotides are TGTGCCAGCAGTGGGGAGAGGGAGCAGTTCTTC.

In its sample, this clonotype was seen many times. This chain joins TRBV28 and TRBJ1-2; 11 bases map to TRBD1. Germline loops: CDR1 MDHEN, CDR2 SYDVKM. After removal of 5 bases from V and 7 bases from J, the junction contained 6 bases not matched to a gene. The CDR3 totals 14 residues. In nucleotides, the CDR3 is TGTGCCAGCAGTCCCGGACAGGGGGCATCTGGCTACACCTTC. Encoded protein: CASSPGQGASGYTF.

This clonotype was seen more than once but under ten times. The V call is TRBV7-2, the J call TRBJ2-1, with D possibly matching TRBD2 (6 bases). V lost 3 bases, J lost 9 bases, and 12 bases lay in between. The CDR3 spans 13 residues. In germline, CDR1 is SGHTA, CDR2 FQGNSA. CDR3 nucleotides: TGTGCCAGCAGCTTTCGGCGGGGTCCTGAGCAGTTCTTC. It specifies CASSFRRGPEQFF.

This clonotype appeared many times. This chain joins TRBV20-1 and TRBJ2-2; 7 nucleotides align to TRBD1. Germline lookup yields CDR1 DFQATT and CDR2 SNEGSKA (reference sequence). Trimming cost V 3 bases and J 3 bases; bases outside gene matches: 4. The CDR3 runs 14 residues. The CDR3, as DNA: TGCAGTGCTAGCGGTGACAGGGACACCGGGGAGCTGTTTTTT. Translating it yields CSASGDRDTGELFF.

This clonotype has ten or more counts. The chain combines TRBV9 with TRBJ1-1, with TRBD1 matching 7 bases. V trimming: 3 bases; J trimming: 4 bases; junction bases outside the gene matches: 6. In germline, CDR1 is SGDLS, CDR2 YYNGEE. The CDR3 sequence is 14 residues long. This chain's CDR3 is CASSAQGQLTEAFF. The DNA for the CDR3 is TGTGCCAGCAGCGCCCAGGGACAGCTCACTGAAGCTTTCTTT.

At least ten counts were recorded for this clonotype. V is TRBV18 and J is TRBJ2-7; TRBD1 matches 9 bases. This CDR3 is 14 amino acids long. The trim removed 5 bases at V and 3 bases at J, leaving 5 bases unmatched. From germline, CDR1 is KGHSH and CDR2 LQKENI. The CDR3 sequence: CASSSGTGSYEQYF. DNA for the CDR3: TGTGCCAGCTCATCCGGGACAGGGAGCTACGAGCAGTACTTC.

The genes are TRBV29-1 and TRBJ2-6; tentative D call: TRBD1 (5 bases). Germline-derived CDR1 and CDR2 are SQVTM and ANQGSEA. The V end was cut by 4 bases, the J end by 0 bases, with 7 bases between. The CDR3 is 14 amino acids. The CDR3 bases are TGCAGCGTTGGGCAGGGCTCTGGGGCCAACGTCCTGACTTTC. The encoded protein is CSVGQGSGANVLTF. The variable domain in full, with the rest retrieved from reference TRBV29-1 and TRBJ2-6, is SAVISQKPSRDICQRGTSLTIQCQVDSQVTMMFWYRQQPGQSLTLIATANQGSEATYESGFVIDKFPISRPNLTFSTLTVSNMSPEDSSIYLCSVGQGSGANVLTFGAGSRLTVL.

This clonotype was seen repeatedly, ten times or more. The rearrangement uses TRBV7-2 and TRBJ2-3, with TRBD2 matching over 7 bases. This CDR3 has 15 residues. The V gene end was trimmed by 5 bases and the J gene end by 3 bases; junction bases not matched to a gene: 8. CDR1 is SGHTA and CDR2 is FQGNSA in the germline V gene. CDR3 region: CASSPQAGRTDTQYF. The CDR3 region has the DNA TGTGCCAGCAGCCCGCAAGCGGGGAGGACAGATACGCAGTATTTT.

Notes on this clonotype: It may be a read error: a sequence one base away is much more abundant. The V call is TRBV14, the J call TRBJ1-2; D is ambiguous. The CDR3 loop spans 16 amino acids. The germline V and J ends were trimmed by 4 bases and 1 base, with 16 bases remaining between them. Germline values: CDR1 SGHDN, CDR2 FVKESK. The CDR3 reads CASSPISIAGNYGYTF. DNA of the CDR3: TGTGCCAGCAGCCCGATCTCTATTGCGGGTAACTATGGCTACACCTTC. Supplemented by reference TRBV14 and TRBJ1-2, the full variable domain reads EAGVTQFPSHSVIEKGQTVTLRCDPISGHDNLYWYRRVMGKEIKFLLHFVKESKQDESGMPNNRFLAERTGGTYSTLKVQPAELEDSGVYFCASSPISIAGNYGYTFGSGTRLTVV.

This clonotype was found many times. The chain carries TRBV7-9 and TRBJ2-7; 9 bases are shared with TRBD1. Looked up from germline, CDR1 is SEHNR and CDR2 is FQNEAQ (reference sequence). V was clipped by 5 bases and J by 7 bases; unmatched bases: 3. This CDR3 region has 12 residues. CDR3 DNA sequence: TGTGCCAGCAGCCGGGACAGGGAAGAGCAGTACGTC. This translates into CASSRDREEQYV.

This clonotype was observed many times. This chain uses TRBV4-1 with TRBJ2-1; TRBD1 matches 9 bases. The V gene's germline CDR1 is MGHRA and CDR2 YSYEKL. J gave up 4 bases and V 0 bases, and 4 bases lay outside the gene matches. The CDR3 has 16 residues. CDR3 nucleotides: TGCGCCAGCAGCCAAGACCGGGACAGGGTTTACAATGAGCAGTTCTTC. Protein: CASSQDRDRVYNEQFF.

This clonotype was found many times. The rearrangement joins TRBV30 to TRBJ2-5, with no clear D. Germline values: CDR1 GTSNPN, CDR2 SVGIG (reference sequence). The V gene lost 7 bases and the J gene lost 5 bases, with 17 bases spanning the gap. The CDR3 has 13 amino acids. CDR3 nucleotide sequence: TGTGCCTCCGCTTTCGATAGCCTGGAGACCCAGTACTTC. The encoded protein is CASAFDSLETQYF.

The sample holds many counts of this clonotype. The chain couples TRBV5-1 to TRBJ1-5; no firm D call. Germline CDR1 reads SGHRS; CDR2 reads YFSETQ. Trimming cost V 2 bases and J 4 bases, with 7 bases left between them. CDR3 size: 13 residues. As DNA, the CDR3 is TGCGCCAGCAGCTTCACAGTTAATCAGCCCCAGCATTTT. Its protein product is CASSFTVNQPQHF.

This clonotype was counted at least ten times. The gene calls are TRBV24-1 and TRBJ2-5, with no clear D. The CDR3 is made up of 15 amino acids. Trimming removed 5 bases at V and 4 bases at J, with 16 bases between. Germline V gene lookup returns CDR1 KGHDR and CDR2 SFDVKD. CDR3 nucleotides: TGTGCCACCAGTGGCTTGACATATGTCCGAGAGACCCAGTACTTC. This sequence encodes CATSGLTYVRETQYF.

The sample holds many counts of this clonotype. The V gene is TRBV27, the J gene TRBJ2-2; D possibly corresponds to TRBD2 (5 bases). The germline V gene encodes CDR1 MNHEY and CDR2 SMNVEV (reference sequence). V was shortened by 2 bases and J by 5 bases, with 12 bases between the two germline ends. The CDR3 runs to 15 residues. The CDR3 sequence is CASSLRGIETGELFF. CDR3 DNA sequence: TGTGCCAGCAGTTTACGAGGGATAGAGACCGGGGAGCTGTTTTTT.

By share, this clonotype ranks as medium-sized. The CDR3 protein is CASSLVGHVNNEQFF. The CDR3 DNA sequence: TGTGCCAGCAGCTTGGTGGGCCACGTTAACAATGAGCAGTTCTTC. The chain links TRBV5-4 to TRBJ2-1; D not resolved. This CDR3 spans 15 amino acids. Germline V gene data show CDR1 as SGHNT and CDR2 as YYREEE (reference sequence). The V and J ends lost 0 bases and 5 bases respectively, with 12 bases between them.